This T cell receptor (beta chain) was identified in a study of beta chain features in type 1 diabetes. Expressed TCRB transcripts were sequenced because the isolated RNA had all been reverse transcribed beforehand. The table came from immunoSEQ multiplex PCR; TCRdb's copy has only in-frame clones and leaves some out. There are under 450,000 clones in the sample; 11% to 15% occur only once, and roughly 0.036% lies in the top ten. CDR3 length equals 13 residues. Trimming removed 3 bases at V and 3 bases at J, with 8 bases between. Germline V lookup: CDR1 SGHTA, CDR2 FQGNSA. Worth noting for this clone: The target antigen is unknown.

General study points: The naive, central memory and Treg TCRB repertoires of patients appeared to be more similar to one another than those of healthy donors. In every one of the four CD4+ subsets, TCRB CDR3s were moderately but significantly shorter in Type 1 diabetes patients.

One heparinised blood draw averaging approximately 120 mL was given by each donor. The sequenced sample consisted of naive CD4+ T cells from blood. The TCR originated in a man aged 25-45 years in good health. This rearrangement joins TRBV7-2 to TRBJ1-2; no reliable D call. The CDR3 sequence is CASSLSRDYGYTF. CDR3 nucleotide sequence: TGTGCCAGCAGCTTGTCGAGGGACTATGGCTACACCTTC.